This TCR beta chain was captured by sequencing in a study of blood T cell repertoires in COVID-19. Study-level information: The United States, Italy and Spain provided the acute and convalescent COVID-19 samples. Sources were T cells, B-cell-depleted T cells, or PBMCs; the material itself was cDNA or gDNA.

V dropped 0 bases and J dropped 8 bases, with 10 bases sitting between them. The CDR3 runs to 13 residues. CDR1 and CDR2 from the germline V gene are LGHNA and YSLEER. Per the original data handling: Nucleated cell counts were estimated from reference gene primer amplification. Libraries were prepared by immunoSEQ multiplex PCR; TCRdb keeps only in-frame clonotypes and omits some of them. V, J and clone size were drawn from that table, and D and trimming were deduced from the DNA. Of some 230,000 clones detected, roughly 80% appear once; the ten largest clones hold less than 2.5%. The material sequenced was peripheral blood. The clonotype was recovered from a woman aged 55-69 years with acute or convalescent COVID-19. The V gene is TRBV4-3, the J gene TRBJ1-2; D unclear. The CDR3 loop is CASSQDGAGGYTF. The DNA of the CDR3 is TGCGCCAGCAGCCAAGATGGTGCGGGCGGCTACACCTTC.